This T cell receptor (beta chain) derives from a study of blood T cell repertoires in COVID-19. On the study more broadly: There were acute and convalescent COVID-19 samples, and they came from the United States, Italy and Spain. In each case, the material was cDNA or gDNA derived from T cells, B-cell-depleted T cells, or PBMCs.

The authors' processing: Estimates of nucleated cell counts were drawn from the amplification of reference gene primers. TCRdb keeps only in-frame clones here, not all; method: immunoSEQ multiplex PCR. V and J calls and clone size are as listed in that table; D and trimming were resolved from the DNA. The table shows roughly 370,000 clones, with around nine tenths occurring only once. Recovery among Cohort 3 donors was established by two negative PCRs, clearance, or symptom resolution. The V and J ends lost 6 bases and 1 base respectively, with 10 bases between them. The CDR3 spans 13 residues. CDR1 SGHRS and CDR2 YFSETQ come from the germline V gene.

This clonotype originated in a woman aged 45-65 years who had recovered from COVID-19. V usage is TRBV5-1 and J usage is TRBJ1-1; D unresolved. Input material: PBMCs or T cells enriched from blood (not recorded which). The CDR3 protein is CASNEQSNTEAFF. In DNA form, the CDR3 reads TGCGCCAGCAATGAACAGTCGAACACTGAAGCTTTCTTT. The whole variable domain, filled in from reference TRBV5-1 and TRBJ1-1, reads KAGVTQTPRYLIKTRGQQVTLSCSPISGHRSVSWYQQTPGQGLQFLFEYFSETQRNKGNFPGRFSGRQFSNSRSEMNVSTLELGDSALYLCASNEQSNTEAFFGQGTRLTVV.